Given below is one TCR beta chain in context. Since no conserved phenylalanine or tryptophan closes the CDR3, a read error is the likely cause. These data are taken from a study of breast tumors, draining lymph nodes, adjacent tissues. The lymph nodes were axillary draining lymph nodes from breast cancer patients. TCRdb itself ran the multiplex PCR reads through MiXCR, one entry per CDR3 protein. The sample yields about 270,000 distinct CDR3 sequences, 30% seen once. The CDR3 runs 15 residues. Germline V gene lookup returns CDR1 SGDLS and CDR2 YYNGEE. This sequence originates from a female donor with breast cancer. Some clones in this sample may be carry-over from other donors' samples. Material: axillary lymph node tissue. The chain is built from TRBV9 and TRBJ2-2; D uncertain. CDR3: CASSVGQVNTRELFS. For the CDR3, the DNA is TGTGCCAGCAGCGTAGGTCAGGTGAACACCAGGGAGCTGTTTTCT.